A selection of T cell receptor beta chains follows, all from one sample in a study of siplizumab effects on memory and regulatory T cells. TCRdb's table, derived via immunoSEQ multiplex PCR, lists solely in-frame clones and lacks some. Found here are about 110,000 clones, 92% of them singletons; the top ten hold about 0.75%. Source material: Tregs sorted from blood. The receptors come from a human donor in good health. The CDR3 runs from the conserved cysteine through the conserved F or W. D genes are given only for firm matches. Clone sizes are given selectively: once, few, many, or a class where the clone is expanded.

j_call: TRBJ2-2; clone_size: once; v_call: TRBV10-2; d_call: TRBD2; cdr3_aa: CASSEGSGVGTGELFF; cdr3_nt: TGCGCCAGCAGTGAAGGTAGCGGGGTAGGGACCGGGGAGCTGTTTTTT
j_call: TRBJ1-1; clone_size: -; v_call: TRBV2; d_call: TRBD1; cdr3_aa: CASNRQGYTEAFF; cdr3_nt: TGTGCCAGCAACCGACAGGGCTACACTGAAGCTTTCTTT
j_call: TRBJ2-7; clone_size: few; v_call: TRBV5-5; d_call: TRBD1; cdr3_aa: CASGQGPLRYEQYF; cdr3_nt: TGTGCCAGCGGACAGGGGCCGCTGAGGTACGAGCAGTACTTC
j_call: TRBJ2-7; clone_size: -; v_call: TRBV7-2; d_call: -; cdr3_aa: CASSFHGSYEQYF; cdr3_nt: TGTGCCAGCAGCTTCCACGGCTCCTACGAGCAGTACTTC
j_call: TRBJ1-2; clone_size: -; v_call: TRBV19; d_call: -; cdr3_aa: CASTNRVGTTNYGYTF; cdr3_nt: TGTGCCAGTACGAACCGGGTGGGCACCACTAACTATGGCTACACCTTC
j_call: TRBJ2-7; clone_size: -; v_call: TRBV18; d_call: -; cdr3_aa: CASSPRAGTYEQYF; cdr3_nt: TGTGCCAGCTCACCACGGGCGGGAACCTACGAGCAGTACTTC
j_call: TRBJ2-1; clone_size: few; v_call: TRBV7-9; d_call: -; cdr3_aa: CASSLRDNEQFF; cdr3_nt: TGTGCCAGCAGCTTAAGGGACAATGAGCAGTTCTTC
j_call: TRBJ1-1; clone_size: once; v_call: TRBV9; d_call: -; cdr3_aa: CASTPGGGSGRNTEAFF; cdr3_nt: TGTGCCAGCACCCCGGGGGGGGGCTCGGGGAGGAACACTGAAGCTTTCTTT
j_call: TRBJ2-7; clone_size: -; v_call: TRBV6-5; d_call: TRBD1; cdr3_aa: CASRPRQGPYEQYF; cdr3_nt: TGTGCCAGCAGACCTAGACAGGGTCCCTACGAGCAGTACTTC
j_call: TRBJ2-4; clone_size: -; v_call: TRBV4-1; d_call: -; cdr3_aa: CASSQDADSGSKNIQYF; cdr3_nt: TGCGCCAGCAGCCAAGATGCGGACAGTGGGTCCAAAAACATTCAGTACTTC
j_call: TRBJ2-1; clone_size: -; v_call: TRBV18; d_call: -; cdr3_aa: CASSPPGVGRGEQFF; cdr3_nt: TGTGCCAGCTCACCGCCGGGGGTAGGGAGAGGTGAGCAGTTCTTC
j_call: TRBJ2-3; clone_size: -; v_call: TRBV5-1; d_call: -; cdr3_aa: CASRGGGGTDTQYF; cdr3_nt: TGCGCCAGCAGGGGAGGGGGAGGCACAGATACGCAGTATTTT
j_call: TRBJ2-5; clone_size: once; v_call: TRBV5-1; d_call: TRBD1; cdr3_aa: CASSSGAGGLETQYF; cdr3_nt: TGCGCCAGCAGCTCCGGGGCAGGGGGCCTCGAGACCCAGTACTTC
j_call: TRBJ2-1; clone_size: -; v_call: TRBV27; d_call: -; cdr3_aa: CASSLGRPSYNEQFF; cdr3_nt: TGTGCCAGCAGTTTAGGGAGGCCCTCCTACAATGAGCAGTTCTTC
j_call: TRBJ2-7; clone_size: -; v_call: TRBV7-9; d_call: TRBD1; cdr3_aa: CASSLPPPTGPYEQYF; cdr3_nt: TGTGCCAGCAGCTTACCCCCTCCGACAGGGCCCTACGAGCAGTACTTC
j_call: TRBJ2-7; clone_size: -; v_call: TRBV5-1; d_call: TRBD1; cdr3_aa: CASNPGAKGALIF; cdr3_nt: TGTGCCAGCAACCCCGGAGCAAAGGGGGCCCTCATCTTC
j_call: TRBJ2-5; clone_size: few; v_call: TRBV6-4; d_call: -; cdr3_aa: CASSEGEQETQYF; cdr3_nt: TGTGCCAGCAGTGAAGGGGAACAAGAGACCCAGTACTTC
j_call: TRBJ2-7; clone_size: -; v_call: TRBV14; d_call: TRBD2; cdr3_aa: CASSPGLAGNSYEQYF; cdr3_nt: TGTGCCAGCAGCCCAGGACTAGCGGGGAACTCCTACGAGCAGTACTTC
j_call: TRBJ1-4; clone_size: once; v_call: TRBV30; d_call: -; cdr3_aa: CAWDGHPNEKLFF; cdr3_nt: TGTGCCTGGGATGGACACCCGAATGAAAAACTGTTTTTT
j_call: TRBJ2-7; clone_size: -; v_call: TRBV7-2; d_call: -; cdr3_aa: CASRPRGGVGVREQYF; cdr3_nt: TGTGCCAGCAGACCAAGAGGGGGAGTCGGGGTAAGGGAGCAGTACTTC
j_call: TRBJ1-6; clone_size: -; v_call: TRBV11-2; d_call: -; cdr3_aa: CASSPRGNSPLHF; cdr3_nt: TGTGCCAGCAGCCCCAGGGGAAATTCACCCCTCCACTTT
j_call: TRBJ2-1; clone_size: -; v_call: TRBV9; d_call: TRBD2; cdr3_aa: CASSVGSSGVYYNEQFF; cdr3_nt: TGTGCCAGCAGCGTAGGTAGTAGCGGGGTCTACTACAATGAGCAGTTCTTC
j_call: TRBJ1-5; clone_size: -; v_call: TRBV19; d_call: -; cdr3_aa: CATSGQWNQPQHF; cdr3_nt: TGTGCCACTTCGGGGCAATGGAATCAGCCCCAGCATTTT
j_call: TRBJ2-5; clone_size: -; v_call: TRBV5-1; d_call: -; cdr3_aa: CASSEQGETQYF; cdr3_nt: TGCGCCAGCAGCGAACAGGGCGAGACCCAGTACTTC
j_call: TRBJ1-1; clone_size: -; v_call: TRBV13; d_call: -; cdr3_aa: CASSLRVQVPEAFF; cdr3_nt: TGTGCCAGCAGCTTAAGGGTCCAGGTCCCAGAAGCTTTCTTT
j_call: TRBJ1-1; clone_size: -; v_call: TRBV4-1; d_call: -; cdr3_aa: CASSQANPRTEAFF; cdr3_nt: TGCGCCAGCAGCCAAGCTAATCCGAGGACAGAAGCTTTCTTT
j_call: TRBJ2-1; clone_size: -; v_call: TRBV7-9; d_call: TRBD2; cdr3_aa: CASSLALREGYNEQFF; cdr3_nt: TGTGCCAGCAGCTTAGCTCTGCGGGAGGGATACAATGAGCAGTTCTTC
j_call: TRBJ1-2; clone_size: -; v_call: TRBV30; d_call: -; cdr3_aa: CAWRAREGYTF; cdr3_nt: TGTGCCTGGAGGGCCCGGGAGGGCTACACCTTC
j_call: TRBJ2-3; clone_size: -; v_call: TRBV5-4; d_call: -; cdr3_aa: CASSFQDTQYF; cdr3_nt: TGTGCCAGCAGCTTCCAAGATACGCAGTATTTT
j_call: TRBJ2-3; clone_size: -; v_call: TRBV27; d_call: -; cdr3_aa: CASSHPRADTQYF; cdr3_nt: TGTGCCAGCAGCCATCCTAGGGCAGATACGCAGTATTTT
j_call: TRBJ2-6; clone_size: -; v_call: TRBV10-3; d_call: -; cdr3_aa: CAVRDSGANVLTF; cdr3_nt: TGTGCCGTCAGGGACTCTGGGGCCAACGTCCTGACTTTC
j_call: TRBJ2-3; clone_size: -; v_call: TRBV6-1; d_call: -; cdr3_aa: CASSESRAPGRTDTQYF; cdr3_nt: TGTGCCAGCAGTGAATCGAGGGCCCCTGGGCGCACAGATACGCAGTATTTT
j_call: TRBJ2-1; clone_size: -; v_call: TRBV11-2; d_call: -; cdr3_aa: CASRSRDRVRAGDYNEQFF; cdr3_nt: TGTGCCAGCCGCTCCCGGGACAGGGTTAGAGCGGGAGACTACAATGAGCAGTTCTTC
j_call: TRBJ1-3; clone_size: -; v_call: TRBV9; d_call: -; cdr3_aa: CASSVQDSGNTIYF; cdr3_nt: TGTGCCAGCAGCGTCCAAGACTCTGGAAACACCATATATTTT
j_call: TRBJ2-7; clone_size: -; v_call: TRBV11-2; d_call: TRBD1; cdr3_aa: CASSLAIRTGNAYEQYF; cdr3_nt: TGTGCCAGCAGCTTAGCAATCCGGACAGGAAATGCCTACGAGCAGTACTTC
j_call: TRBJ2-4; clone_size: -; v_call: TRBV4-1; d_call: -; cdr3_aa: CASSQVGRIAKNIQYF; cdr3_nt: TGCGCCAGCAGCCAAGTCGGGAGAATAGCCAAAAACATTCAGTACTTC
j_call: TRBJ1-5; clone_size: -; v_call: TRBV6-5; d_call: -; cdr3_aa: CASSYSPVHSNQPQHF; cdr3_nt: TGTGCCAGCAGTTACTCGCCCGTCCATAGCAATCAGCCCCAGCATTTT
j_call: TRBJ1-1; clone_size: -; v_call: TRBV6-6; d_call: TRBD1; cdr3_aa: CASRAGTGGPSGAFF; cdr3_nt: TGTGCCAGCAGAGCCGGGACAGGGGGCCCCAGCGGAGCTTTCTTT
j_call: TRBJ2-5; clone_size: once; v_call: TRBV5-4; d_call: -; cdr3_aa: CASSRTEETQYF; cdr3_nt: TGTGCCAGCAGCCGCACAGAAGAGACCCAGTACTTC
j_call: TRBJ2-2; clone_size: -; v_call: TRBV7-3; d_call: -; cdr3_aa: CASSPYGSNTGELFF; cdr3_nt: TGTGCCAGCAGCCCCTATGGGTCGAACACCGGGGAGCTGTTTTTT
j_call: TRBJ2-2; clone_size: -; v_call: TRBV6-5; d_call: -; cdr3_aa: CASSWTVGTGELFF; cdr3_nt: TGTGCCAGCAGTTGGACTGTAGGGACCGGGGAGCTGTTTTTT
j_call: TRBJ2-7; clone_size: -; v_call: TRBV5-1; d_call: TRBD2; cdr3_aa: CASSRGTSGIYEQYF; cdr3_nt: TGCGCCAGCAGCCGGGGGACTAGCGGGATCTACGAGCAGTACTTC
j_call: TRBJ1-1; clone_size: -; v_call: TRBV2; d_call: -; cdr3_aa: CASIYGNTEAFF; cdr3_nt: TGTGCCAGCATTTACGGAAACACTGAAGCTTTCTTT
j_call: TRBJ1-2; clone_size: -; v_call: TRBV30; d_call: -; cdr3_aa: CASTGQGGYTF; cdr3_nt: TGTGCCTCCACCGGCCAGGGAGGCTACACCTTC
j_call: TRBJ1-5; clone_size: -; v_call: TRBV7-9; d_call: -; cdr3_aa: CASSLGWPQPQHF; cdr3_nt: TGTGCCAGCAGCTTAGGATGGCCTCAGCCCCAGCATTTT
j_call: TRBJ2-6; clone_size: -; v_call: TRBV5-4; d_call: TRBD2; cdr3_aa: CASSASGRAAGANVLTF; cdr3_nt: TGTGCCAGCAGCGCTAGCGGGAGGGCGGCTGGGGCCAACGTCCTGACTTTC
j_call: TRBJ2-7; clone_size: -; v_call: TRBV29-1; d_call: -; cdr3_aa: CSVGLRGVPSYEQYF; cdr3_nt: TGCAGCGTTGGTTTGAGGGGCGTCCCAAGCTACGAGCAGTACTTC
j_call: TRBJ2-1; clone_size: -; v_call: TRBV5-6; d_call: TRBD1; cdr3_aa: CASSWGQTYNEQFF; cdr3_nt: TGTGCCAGCAGCTGGGGACAGACCTACAATGAGCAGTTCTTC
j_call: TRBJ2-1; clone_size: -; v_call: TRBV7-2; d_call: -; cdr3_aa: CASSLGNRGASEQFF; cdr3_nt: TGTGCCAGCAGCTTAGGTAATCGGGGGGCAAGCGAGCAGTTCTTC
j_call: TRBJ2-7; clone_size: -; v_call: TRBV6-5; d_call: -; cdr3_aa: CASSRLGRPGEQYF; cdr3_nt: TGTGCCAGCAGCCGCCTGGGGAGGCCCGGCGAGCAGTACTTC
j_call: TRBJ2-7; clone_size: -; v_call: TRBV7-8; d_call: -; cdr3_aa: CASSSPGSEQYF; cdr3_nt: TGTGCCAGCAGCTCGCCGGGGAGCGAGCAGTACTTC
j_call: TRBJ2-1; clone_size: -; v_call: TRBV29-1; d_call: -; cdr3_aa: CSVASYNEQFF; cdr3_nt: TGCAGCGTTGCCTCCTACAATGAGCAGTTCTTC
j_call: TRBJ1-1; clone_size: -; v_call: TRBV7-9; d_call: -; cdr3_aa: CASSLVGTATEAFF; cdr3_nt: TGTGCCAGCAGCTTAGTGGGGACGGCCACTGAAGCTTTCTTT
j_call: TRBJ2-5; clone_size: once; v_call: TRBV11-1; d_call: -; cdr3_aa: CASRTRGREETQYF; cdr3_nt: TGTGCCAGCAGGACCAGAGGGAGAGAGGAGACCCAGTACTTC